The present entry profiles one TCR beta chain with its context. Its cognate antigen has yet to be identified. The record has no base qualities; no much larger clone is one base away. Patients undergoing total pancreatectomy with islet autotransplantation (TPIAT) were the source of the chronic pancreatitis pancreas tissue. None of the chronic pancreatitis patients included in the study had a known history of diabetes. Genomic DNA was extracted directly from bulk pancreas tissue, without T cell sorting, for TCRbeta sequencing. Idiopathic chronic pancreatitis patients had no particular identified cause of disease. Pancreas tissues were collected consecutively from patients and organ donors at two US centers. The record originates from a study of immune characteristics of hereditary and idiopathic chronic pancreatitis. Broadly, across the study: The study profiled local pancreatic immune cells and TCRbeta repertoires in hereditary and idiopathic chronic pancreatitis compared with control organ donor pancreases. TCRbeta sequencing included a few control pancreases, under 10 pancreases with hereditary chronic pancreatitis and about 6 pancreases with idiopathic chronic pancreatitis. The gDNA-based approach was chosen because it involved minimal in vitro experimental manipulation of pancreas-infiltrating T cells. General conclusions and limits of the study: Vbeta-Jbeta gene family usage, including TRBV10, TRBV19, TRBV23 and TRBV5, differed between hereditary and idiopathic chronic pancreatitis. Numbers of productive TCR rearrangements correlated positively with disease severity scores among about a dozen chronic pancreatitis patients. Compared with controls, both chronic pancreatitis groups had significantly higher TCRbeta repertoire diversity and lower clonality. Chronic pancreatitis caused by alcohol use was not included in the study. Because patient tissue could only be obtained at the time of TPIAT, differences in disease duration may have influenced the immune findings.

The CDR3 covers 12 residues, taking in both the cysteine and the phenylalanine. Only the CDR3 portion is preserved as DNA: 36 bases, with reading frame beginning at the first base. From the germline V gene, CDR1 is SQVTM and CDR2 is ANQGSEA. V loses 6 bases of germline sequence and J loses 4 bases, and the interval between the two ends is 12 bases. The method behind the library was the immunoSEQ multiplex PCR assay. From pancreatic genomic DNA, the TCRbeta CDR3 region and adjacent sequences were amplified and sequenced. Turning to the authors' computational methods: Repertoire diversity was measured as a mean normalized Shannon-Wiener index, alongside productive clonality and productive rearrangement counts. Control and chronic pancreatitis repertoire metrics were compared by means of the nonparametric Mann-Whitney U test. CDR3beta sequences with identical amino acid composition and length across subjects were defined as shared clonotypes. The table was pulled from immuneACCESS by TCRdb, which kept in-frame rearrangements only. Such tables lose some clones; where checked, under half of the loss comes from unresolved V genes, and the rest has no known cause. V and J calls and clone size come straight from that table; D and trimming were deduced from the DNA. The sample has around 2,000 clones on record, over 70% of them singletons. Of the sample, approximately 17% is held by the ten largest clones.

The specimen was pancreas tissue with idiopathic chronic pancreatitis. Per the publication, the cell subset or site label means: chronic pancreatitis without an identified cause. The origin of this receptor is a human donor with chronic pancreatitis. The rearranged chain carries TRBV29-1 and TRBJ2-5; TRBD1 is perhaps the D gene, given 6 matching bases. Here the CDR3 is given as CSVQGSPETQYF. The sequence in DNA is TGCAGCGTACAGGGTAGTCCAGAGACCCAGTACTTC. The full variable domain, completed from the reference TRBV29-1 and TRBJ2-5 proteins outside the CDR3, reads SAVISQKPSRDICQRGTSLTIQCQVDSQVTMMFWYRQQPGQSLTLIATANQGSEATYESGFVIDKFPISRPNLTFSTLTVSNMSPEDSSIYLCSVQGSPETQYFGPGTRLLVL.